The 14 T cell receptor beta chains listed next were all sequenced from one sample in a study of blood T cell repertoires in COVID-19. Sequencing used immunoSEQ multiplex PCR; TCRdb keeps in-frame clones, though not all of them. The profile shows 180,000 or so clones, around 87% of them singletons. Sequenced material: peripheral blood. The source of these receptors is a man in his forties or fifties with active or convalescent COVID-19.

The chain has TRBV4-1 and TRBJ1-2; tentatively, D is TRBD1 (5 bases). Per the germline V gene, CDR1 is MGHRA and CDR2 is YSYEKL. This CDR3 region has 13 residues. Trimming left V 1 base short and J 7 bases short, with 10 bases between. The CDR3 protein is CASSQVQGSGYTF. As DNA, the CDR3 is TGCGCCAGCAGCCAAGTGCAGGGCAGTGGCTACACCTTC.

This clone is a singleton in its sample. The chain couples TRBV3-1 (or the pseudogene TRBV3-2) to TRBJ1-5; no firm D call. CDR1 is LGHDT, CDR2 YNNKEL, per germline (reference sequence). V dropped 1 base and J dropped 2 bases, with 12 bases sitting between them. The CDR3 is 16 amino acids. The CDR3 sequence: CASSQGTVVGNQPQHF. The CDR3 DNA is TGTGCCAGCAGCCAAGGTACAGTGGTGGGCAATCAGCCCCAGCATTTT.

The chain couples TRBV6-5 to TRBJ1-2; D might be TRBD1 (5 bases). CDR1 is MNHEY and CDR2 is SVGAGI in the germline V gene. The V end was cut by 8 bases, the J end by 11 bases, with 18 bases between. This CDR3 region has 12 residues. The CDR3 coding sequence is TGTGCCAGCTACGGGGCAGGGACTAGGTACACCTTC. This codes for CASYGAGTRYTF.

This chain links TRBV7-9 with TRBJ1-5; D is unresolved. This CDR3 has 14 amino acids. Germline V gene data show CDR1 as SEHNR and CDR2 as FQNEAQ (reference sequence). With 4 bases removed from V and 6 bases from J, the gap between germline ends came to 13 bases. The CDR3 DNA reads as TGTGCCAGCAGCTCGAAAGACACGTTTCAGCCCCAGCATTTT. It yields the protein CASSSKDTFQPQHF.

The chain recombines TRBV19 with TRBJ1-1; no reliable D call. Trimming removed 6 bases at V and 1 base at J, with 12 bases between. Germline CDR1 LNHDA, CDR2 SQIVND (reference sequence). CDR3 size: 14 residues. DNA for the CDR3: TGTGCCAGTAGCACCTTGACGGGGAACACTGAAGCTTTCTTT. Translating gives CASSTLTGNTEAFF.

J is TRBJ1-1 and V is TRBV6-5, with a possible D match to TRBD1 (6 bases). Germline CDR1 is MNHEY and CDR2 is SVGAGI. This CDR3 has 14 residues. The ends were cut back, 6 bases at V and 4 bases at J, with 15 bases in the middle. As DNA, the CDR3 is TGTGCCAGCAGCCTAGACAGGTGGAGCACTGAAGCTTTCTTT. The encoded protein is CASSLDRWSTEAFF.

The chain links TRBV5-5 to TRBJ2-3; 8 positions agree with TRBD2. Germline trimming cut 0 bases from V and 4 bases from J; bases unmatched to any gene: 10. CDR1 is SGHKS and CDR2 is YYEKEE in the germline V gene (reference sequence). The CDR3 is 17 amino acids. CDR3 sequence reads: CASSLAVAGRGADTQYF. Written as DNA, the CDR3 is TGTGCCAGCAGCTTGGCCGTAGCGGGGCGAGGGGCAGATACGCAGTATTTT. Full variable domain (outside the CDR3, taken from reference TRBV5-5 and TRBJ2-3): DAGVTQSPTHLIKTRGQQVTLRCSPISGHKSVSWYQQVLGQGPQFIFQYYEKEERGRGNFPDRFSARQFPNYSSELNVNALLLGDSALYLCASSLAVAGRGADTQYFGPGTRLTVL.

This clone came up a few times. This chain uses TRBV21-1 with TRBJ1-1; the table calls TRBD1, which could not be checked here. TRBV21-1 is reported as a pseudogene. The CDR3 consists of 14 residues. The CDR3 is CASSIGTVNTEAFF. In DNA form, the CDR3 reads TGTGCCAGCAGCATAGGGACAGTGAACACTGAAGCTTTCTTT.

This clone was counted only a few times. The chain employs TRBV11-3 and TRBJ1-1; D gene ambiguous. Germline loops: CDR1 SGHNT, CDR2 YENEEA. The V and J ends lost 1 base and 5 bases respectively, with 23 bases between them. The CDR3 totals 18 residues. CDR3 nucleotide sequence: TGTGCCAGCAGCTTAGGTGGCAGCGCGACCCTTGACGGAACTGAAGCTTTCTTT. Translated, it gives CASSLGGSATLDGTEAFF.

The V call is TRBV19, the J call TRBJ1-5; 8 positions agree with TRBD1. The CDR3 extends over 19 amino acids. The V segment lost 7 bases and the J segment 0 bases; nucleotides outside the gene matches: 17. Germline V gene sequence: CDR1 LNHDA, CDR2 SQIVND (reference sequence). The chain's CDR3 is CASTGWGGQGVYSNQPQHF. The DNA of the CDR3 is TGTGCCAGTACGGGGTGGGGAGGACAGGGAGTTTATAGCAATCAGCCCCAGCATTTT.

The V call is TRBV12-5, the J call TRBJ2-3; the D gene is possibly TRBD2 (6 bases). The V end lost 5 bases, the J end lost 3 bases, and 9 bases lay between the germline ends. Germline V gives CDR1 LGHNT, CDR2 FRNRAP. The length of the CDR3 is 13 residues. The CDR3 DNA is TGTGCTAGTGGTACAAGCGGGACAGATACGCAGTATTTT. Amino acids: CASGTSGTDTQYF.

The J gene is TRBJ1-2, the V gene TRBV24-1; TRBD1 matches 9 bases. Germline CDR1 and CDR2: KGHDR and SFDVKD. The CDR3 has 16 amino acids. J gave up 4 bases and V 3 bases, and 8 bases lay outside the gene matches. In DNA form, the CDR3 reads TGTGCCACCAGTGATCCGTCCCGGGACAGGGTCTATGGCTACACCTTC. Translated, it gives CATSDPSRDRVYGYTF.

The chain is built from TRBV14 and TRBJ1-2, with D unclear. This CDR3 has 13 residues. V lost 4 bases and J 4 bases, leaving 10 bases between the germline ends. Germline V lookup: CDR1 SGHDN, CDR2 FVKESK. The CDR3 protein is CASSLGSLYGYTF. CDR3 DNA sequence: TGTGCCAGCAGCCTAGGGAGCCTCTATGGCTACACCTTC.

This chain joins TRBV6-2 or TRBV6-3 and TRBJ2-5; 9 bases are a match to TRBD2. CDR3 length: 14 amino acids. The germline CDR1 and CDR2 sequences are MNHEY and SVGEGT. With 6 bases clipped from V and 5 bases from J, the junction kept 7 bases outside the gene matches. The CDR3 sequence is CASSPGTSLETQYF. CDR3 in DNA: TGTGCCAGCAGCCCCGGGACTAGCCTGGAGACCCAGTACTTC.